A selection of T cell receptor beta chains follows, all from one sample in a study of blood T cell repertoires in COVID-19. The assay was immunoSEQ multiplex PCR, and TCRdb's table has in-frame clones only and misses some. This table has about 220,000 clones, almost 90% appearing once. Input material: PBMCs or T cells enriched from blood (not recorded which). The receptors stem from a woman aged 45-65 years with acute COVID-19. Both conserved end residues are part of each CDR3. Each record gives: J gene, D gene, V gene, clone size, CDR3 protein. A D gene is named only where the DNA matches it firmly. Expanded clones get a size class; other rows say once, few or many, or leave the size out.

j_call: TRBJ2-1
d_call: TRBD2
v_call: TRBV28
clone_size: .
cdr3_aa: CASSSTRLAGGHEQFF

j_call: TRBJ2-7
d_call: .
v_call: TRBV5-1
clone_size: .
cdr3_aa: CASSLTGDEQYF

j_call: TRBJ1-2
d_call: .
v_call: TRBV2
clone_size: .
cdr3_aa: CASTVSLNYGYTF

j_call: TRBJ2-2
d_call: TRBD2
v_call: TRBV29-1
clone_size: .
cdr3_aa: CSATGGRGTGELFF

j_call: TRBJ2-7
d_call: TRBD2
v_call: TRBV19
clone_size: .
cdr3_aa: CASSESGIRYEQYF

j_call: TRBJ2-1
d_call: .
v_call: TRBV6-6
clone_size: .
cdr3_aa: CASSPRELNEQFF

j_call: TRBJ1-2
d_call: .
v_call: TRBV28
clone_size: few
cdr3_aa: CASTLTGNYGYTF

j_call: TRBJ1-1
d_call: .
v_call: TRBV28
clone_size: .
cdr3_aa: CASSVLRERTEAFF

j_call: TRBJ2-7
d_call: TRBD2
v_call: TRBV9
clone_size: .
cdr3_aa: CASSVGLAGGDYEQYF

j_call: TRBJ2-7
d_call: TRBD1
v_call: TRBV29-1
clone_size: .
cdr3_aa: CSVGQGAGEQYF

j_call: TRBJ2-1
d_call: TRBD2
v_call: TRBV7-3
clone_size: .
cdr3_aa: CASSPIAGGNEQFF

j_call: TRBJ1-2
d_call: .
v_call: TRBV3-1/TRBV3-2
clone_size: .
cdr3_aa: CASSQVGYGYTF

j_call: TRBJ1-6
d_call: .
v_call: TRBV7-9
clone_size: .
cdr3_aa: CASSLQDSNNSPLHF

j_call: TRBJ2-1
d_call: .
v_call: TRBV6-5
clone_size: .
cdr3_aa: CASRTSGEGYNEQFF

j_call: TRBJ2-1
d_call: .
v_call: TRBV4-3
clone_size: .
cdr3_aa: CASSLAQEYNEQFF

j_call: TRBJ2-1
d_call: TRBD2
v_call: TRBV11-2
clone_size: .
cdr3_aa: CASSPRAGGQNEQFF

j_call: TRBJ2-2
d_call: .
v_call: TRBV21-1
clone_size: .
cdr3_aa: CASSESPVRGADTGELFF

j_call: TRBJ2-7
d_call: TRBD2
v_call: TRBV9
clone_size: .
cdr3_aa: CASSVTSGSSEQYF

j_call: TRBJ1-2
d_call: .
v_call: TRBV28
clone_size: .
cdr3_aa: CASRQGPLGYTF

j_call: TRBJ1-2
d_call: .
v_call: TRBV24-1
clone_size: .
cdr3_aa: CATSDLGGDGYTF

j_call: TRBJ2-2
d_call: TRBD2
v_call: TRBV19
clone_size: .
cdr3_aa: CASSIYLAGNTGELFF

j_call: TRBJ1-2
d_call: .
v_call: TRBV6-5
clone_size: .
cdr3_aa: CASSNRESYTF

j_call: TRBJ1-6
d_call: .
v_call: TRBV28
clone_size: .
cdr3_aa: CASSFGSSPLHF

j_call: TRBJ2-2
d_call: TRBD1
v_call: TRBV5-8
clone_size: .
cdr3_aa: CASSWGQGPTGELFF

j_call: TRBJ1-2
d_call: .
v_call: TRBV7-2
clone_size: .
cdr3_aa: CASSLRQKTMNGYTF

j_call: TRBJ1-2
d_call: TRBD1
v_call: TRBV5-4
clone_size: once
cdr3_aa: CASSLTGGSSGYTF

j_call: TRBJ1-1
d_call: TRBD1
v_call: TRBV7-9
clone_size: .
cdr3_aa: CASSSRDRGAEAFF

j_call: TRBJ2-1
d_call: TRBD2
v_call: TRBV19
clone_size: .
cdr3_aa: CASSIGTSGFYNEQFF

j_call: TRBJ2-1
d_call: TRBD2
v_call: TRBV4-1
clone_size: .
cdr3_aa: CASSQDVGPRREGFF

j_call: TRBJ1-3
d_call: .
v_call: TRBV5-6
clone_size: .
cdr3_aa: CASSSQGKASGNTIYF

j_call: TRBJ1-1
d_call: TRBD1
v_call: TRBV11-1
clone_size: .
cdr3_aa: CASRRQGDTEAFF

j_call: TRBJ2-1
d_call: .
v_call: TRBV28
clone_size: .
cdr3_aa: CASSLLYNEQFF

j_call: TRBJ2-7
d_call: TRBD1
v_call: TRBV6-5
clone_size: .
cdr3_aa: CASRGDRPYEQYF

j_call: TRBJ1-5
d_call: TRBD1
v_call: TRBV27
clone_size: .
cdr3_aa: CASSPYGTGGDQPQHF

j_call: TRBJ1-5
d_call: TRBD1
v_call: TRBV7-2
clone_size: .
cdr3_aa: CASSLGSGGLQPQHF

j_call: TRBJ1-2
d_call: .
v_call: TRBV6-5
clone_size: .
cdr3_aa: CASSPQGIGGYTF

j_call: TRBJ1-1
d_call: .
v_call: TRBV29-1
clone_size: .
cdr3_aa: CSVPPKTGEAFF

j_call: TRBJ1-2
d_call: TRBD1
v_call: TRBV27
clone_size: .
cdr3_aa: CASTWRQGAGYTF

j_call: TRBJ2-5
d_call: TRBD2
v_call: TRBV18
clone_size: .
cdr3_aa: CASSTGLLAGEEKETQYF

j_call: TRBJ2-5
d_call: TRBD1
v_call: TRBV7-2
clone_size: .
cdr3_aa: CASSPTGGVETQYF

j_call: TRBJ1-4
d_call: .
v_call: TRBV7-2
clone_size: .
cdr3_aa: CASSVRVREKLFF